These 27 T cell receptor beta chains originate from one sample sequenced in a study of identical twins. TCRdb re-called the 5' RACE reads through MiXCR, storing one row per CDR3 protein. The table has 700,000 or so distinct CDR3 sequences, over 8.5% seen once. A further study also used this sample, focusing on yellow fever vaccine responses in identical twins.

The sequenced sample was PBMCs. The receptor source for this set is a woman between 18 and 30 years old in good health.

The chain recombines TRBV3-1 with TRBJ1-3; D is unresolved. This CDR3 has 15 amino acids. Trimming took 4 bases from V and 0 from J, leaving 10 bases between them. CDR1 is LGHDT and CDR2 is YNNKEL in the germline V gene (reference sequence). The DNA for the CDR3 is TGTGCCAGCAGCCTTAGACATAGCTCTGGAAACACCATATATTTT. Its protein product is CASSLRHSSGNTIYF.

The rearrangement uses TRBV5-1 and TRBJ1-5; D call uncertain. V was trimmed by 1 base and J by 5 bases, leaving 10 bases between them. Per germline, CDR1 SGHRS and CDR2 YFSETQ. The length of the CDR3 is 14 residues. The CDR3 coding sequence is TGCGCCAGCAGCTTGTCCGGGCCGGATCAGCCCCAGCATTTT. Translating gives CASSLSGPDQPQHF.

In nucleotides, the CDR3 is TGTGCCAGCAGCCGACCCACTAGCGGAACCTTCTCCTACGAGCAGTACTTC. Its translation: CASSRPTSGTFSYEQYF. The chain recombines TRBV6-1 with TRBJ2-7; 8 positions match TRBD2. The CDR3 has 17 amino acids. Germline V gene sequence: CDR1 MNHNS, CDR2 SASEGT. The V segment lost 6 bases and the J segment 0 bases; nucleotides outside the gene matches: 13.

This chain joins TRBV4-2 and TRBJ1-2; D is perhaps TRBD1 (5 bases). The germline V and J ends were trimmed by 1 base and 2 bases, with 11 bases remaining between them. Per germline, CDR1 LGHNA and CDR2 YNFKEQ. The CDR3 runs 15 residues. CDR3 sequence reads: CASSQGGTENYGYTF. In DNA form, the CDR3 reads TGTGCCAGCAGCCAAGGAGGGACGGAGAACTATGGCTACACCTTC.

Here the CDR3 reads CASSIPSGGYNEQFF. Here the CDR3 DNA reads TGTGCCAGTAGTATTCCCTCCGGCGGGTACAATGAGCAGTTCTTC. The V and J genes are TRBV19 and TRBJ2-1, with D maybe TRBD2 (5 bases). The germline CDR1 and CDR2 sequences are LNHDA and SQIVND (reference sequence). Trimming stripped 3 bases from V and 4 bases from J, with 13 bases between. This CDR3 has 15 residues.

The rearrangement links TRBV30 to TRBJ2-7; unclear D gene. CDR1 is GTSNPN and CDR2 is SVGIG in the germline V gene (reference sequence). Trimming cost V 2 bases and J 1 base, with 9 bases left between them. The CDR3 sequence is 13 residues long. CDR3 sequence (DNA): TGTGCCTGGAGTCGGATGAAATCCTACGAGCAGTACTTC. This codes for CAWSRMKSYEQYF.

V usage is TRBV20-1 and J usage is TRBJ2-2; no clear D gene. There are 13 residues in the CDR3. V gave up 5 bases and J gave up 3 bases, with 10 bases separating them. Germline V lookup: CDR1 DFQATT, CDR2 SNEGSKA (reference sequence). CDR3 nucleotides: TGCAGTGCTCAAGTCCTGTACACCGGGGAGCTGTTTTTT. This gives the protein CSAQVLYTGELFF.

The rearrangement links TRBV6-4 to TRBJ2-1, with D hard to call. V was trimmed by 0 bases and J by 5 bases, leaving 11 bases between them. This CDR3 comprises 15 residues. CDR1 is MRHNA, CDR2 SNTAGT, per germline. This CDR3 is CASSDSAEANNEQFF. The CDR3 nucleotides read TGTGCCAGCAGTGACTCGGCTGAGGCTAACAATGAGCAGTTCTTC.

This chain links TRBV29-1 with TRBJ2-1, with no clear D. The germline CDR1 and CDR2 sequences are SQVTM and ANQGSEA. The CDR3 is 12 amino acids. V was clipped by 4 bases and J by 8 bases, with 12 bases between them. CDR3 in DNA: TGCAGCGTTGTAGGGCCGATGGATGAGCAGTTCTTC. Protein product: CSVVGPMDEQFF.

A few counts support this clonotype. The gene calls are TRBV3-1 and TRBJ2-5; 7 nucleotides align to TRBD2. V lost 4 bases and J lost 4; bases outside the gene matches: 12. CDR1 and CDR2 from the germline V gene are LGHDT and YNNKEL (reference sequence). CDR3 length equals 16 residues. The DNA for the CDR3 is TGTGCCAGCAGCCCTACTAGCGACGGGGCCGCAGAGACCCAGTACTTC. This codes for CASSPTSDGAAETQYF.

The CDR3: CASSYSSTGGQPQHF. The CDR3 DNA reads TGTGCCAGCAGTTACTCGAGTACAGGGGGCCAGCCCCAGCATTTT. The chain links TRBV6-5 to TRBJ1-5; 9 bases align to TRBD1. The germline V gene encodes CDR1 MNHEY and CDR2 SVGAGI. V gave up 0 bases and J gave up 7 bases; unmatched junction bases: 4. The CDR3 sequence is 15 residues long.

This clonotype was seen only a few times. The rearrangement links TRBV4-3 to TRBJ2-3, with D maybe TRBD1 (5 bases). Trimming took 1 base from V and 0 from J, leaving 8 bases between them. Per the germline V gene, CDR1 is LGHNA and CDR2 is YSLEER. CDR3 length: 15 residues. CDR3 amino acids: CASSQGGLSTDTQYF. CDR3 bases: TGCGCCAGCAGCCAAGGGGGCCTTAGCACAGATACGCAGTATTTT.

The chain has TRBV5-1 and TRBJ2-3; the match to TRBD2 covers 7 bases. Germline CDR1 reads SGHRS; CDR2 reads YFSETQ. J gave up 1 base and V 3 bases, and 5 bases lay outside the gene matches. The CDR3 is made up of 15 amino acids. The DNA for the CDR3 is TGCGCCAGCAGCTCCGGGACTATTCGCACAGATACGCAGTATTTT. Translation: CASSSGTIRTDTQYF.

CDR3 region: CSVEGLLAGGDADTQYF. CDR3 coding DNA: TGCAGCGTGGAGGGATTATTGGCGGGGGGAGACGCAGATACGCAGTATTTT. The chain links TRBV29-1 to TRBJ2-3, with TRBD2 identical over 8 bases. The germline V gene encodes CDR1 SQVTM and CDR2 ANQGSEA. Trimming at V came to 6 bases and at J to 4 bases, leaving 18 bases not matched to a gene. The CDR3 is 17 amino acids.

The V and J genes are TRBV20-1 and TRBJ2-7, with no clear D. CDR1 is DFQATT and CDR2 is SNEGSKA in the germline V gene (reference sequence). This CDR3 is 13 amino acids long. Trimming stripped 1 base from V and 4 bases from J, with 11 bases between. In DNA form, the CDR3 reads TGCAGTGCTAGAGGAGACCTGAGTTACGAGCAGTACTTC. Amino acid sequence: CSARGDLSYEQYF.

There are a few counts of this clonotype. This chain links TRBV3-1 with TRBJ2-1, with D possibly TRBD2 on 7 matching bases. Germline V gene sequence: CDR1 LGHDT, CDR2 YNNKEL (reference sequence). Trimming shortened V by 0 bases and J by 5 bases, and 14 bases separated the two germline ends. The CDR3 contains 16 residues. CDR3 sequence: CASSQEWGGPNNEQFF. The CDR3 region has the DNA TGTGCCAGCAGCCAAGAGTGGGGGGGCCCGAACAATGAGCAGTTCTTC.

The chain employs TRBV24-1 and TRBJ1-1, with 9 bases lining up with TRBD1. In germline, CDR1 is KGHDR, CDR2 SFDVKD. The CDR3 has 15 amino acids. V was clipped by 2 bases and J by 8 bases; unmatched bases: 8. The DNA for the CDR3 is TGTGCCACCAGTGATTCGGGACAGGGAGTGTGGGAAGCTTTCTTT. Amino acid sequence: CATSDSGQGVWEAFF.

The gene calls are TRBV24-1 and TRBJ1-6; D is unresolved. The V gene lost 0 bases and the J gene lost 8 bases, with 4 bases spanning the gap. CDR3 size: 13 residues. Germline V gives CDR1 KGHDR, CDR2 SFDVKD. For the CDR3, the DNA is TGTGCCACCAGTGATTTGTCGGATTCACCCCTCCACTTT. This sequence encodes CATSDLSDSPLHF.

This clonotype appeared many times. This chain links TRBV5-1 with TRBJ1-2; 7 nucleotides line up with TRBD1. This CDR3 spans 15 amino acids. Germline CDR1 is SGHRS and CDR2 is YFSETQ. V shed 0 bases, J shed 2 bases, and the junction held 4 bases outside the gene matches. CDR3 in DNA: TGCGCCAGCAGCTTGGGGGACAGACAAAACTATGGCTACACCTTC. Encoded protein: CASSLGDRQNYGYTF.

This clonotype came up many times. The genes are TRBV6-1 and TRBJ2-3; 8 positions match TRBD2. CDR3 length: 16 amino acids. Germline V gene lookup returns CDR1 MNHNS and CDR2 SASEGT. Trimming removed 6 bases from V and 2 bases from J; junction bases left unmatched: 10. CDR3 nucleotides: TGTGCCAGCAGCGTGCTAGCGGGTCAGTTCACAGATACGCAGTATTTT. This sequence encodes CASSVLAGQFTDTQYF.

In DNA, the CDR3 is TGCGCCAGCAGCTTGGTTCAGGGGGGTTACACTGAAGCTTTCTTT. Translation: CASSLVQGGYTEAFF. The J gene is TRBJ1-1, the V gene TRBV5-1; 7 bases agree with TRBD1. V trimming: 0 bases; J trimming: 3 bases; junction bases outside the gene matches: 5. The CDR3 totals 15 residues. Germline V gene data show CDR1 as SGHRS and CDR2 as YFSETQ. Full variable domain (rest looked up from reference TRBV5-1 and TRBJ1-1): KAGVTQTPRYLIKTRGQQVTLSCSPISGHRSVSWYQQTPGQGLQFLFEYFSETQRNKGNFPGRFSGRQFSNSRSEMNVSTLELGDSALYLCASSLVQGGYTEAFFGQGTRLTVV.

This clonotype was seen ten or more times. The chain carries TRBV7-9 and TRBJ2-1; maybe TRBD1 (5 bases). Trimming removed 0 bases at V and 0 bases at J, with 9 bases between. CDR1 SEHNR and CDR2 FQNEAQ come from the germline V gene (reference sequence). This CDR3 has 16 amino acids. CDR3: CASSLAVQGSYNEQFF. The CDR3 region has the DNA TGTGCCAGCAGCTTAGCGGTTCAGGGCTCCTACAATGAGCAGTTCTTC.

This clonotype was seen a few times. The V call is TRBV6-5, the J call TRBJ2-5; TRBD2 might be the D (6 bases). This CDR3 is 15 amino acids long. Between the trimmed V and J ends, which lost 0 bases and 3 bases, there was a span of 11 bases. Germline assignment: CDR1 MNHEY and CDR2 SVGAGI. The CDR3 is CASSYSISGKETQYF. The CDR3 coding sequence is TGTGCCAGCAGTTACTCGATTAGCGGTAAAGAGACCCAGTACTTC.

The rearrangement joins TRBV7-2 to TRBJ2-1; D gene ambiguous. This CDR3 is built from 21 residues. The V gene's germline CDR1 is SGHTA and CDR2 FQGNSA. Between the trimmed V and J ends, which lost 0 bases and 0 bases, there was a span of 24 bases. The CDR3 spells CASSLAPRPGSQQSSYNEQFF. DNA of the CDR3: TGTGCCAGCAGCTTAGCCCCGCGGCCGGGCAGCCAGCAGAGCTCCTACAATGAGCAGTTCTTC. Looking up the rest from reference TRBV7-2 and TRBJ2-1 gives the full variable domain: GAGVSQSPSNKVTEKGKDVELRCDPISGHTALYWYRQSLGQGLEFLIYFQGNSAPDKSGLPSDRFSAERTGGSVSTLTIQRTQQEDSAVYLCASSLAPRPGSQQSSYNEQFFGPGTRLTVL.

This clonotype was picked up a small number of times. The rearrangement joins TRBV3-1 to TRBJ2-2; D gene unclear. V lost 4 bases to trimming and J lost 2 bases, with 11 bases between them. The CDR3 has 15 residues. CDR1 LGHDT and CDR2 YNNKEL come from the germline V gene (reference sequence). CDR3: CASSPWLSNTGELFF. The CDR3 DNA sequence: TGTGCCAGCAGCCCGTGGCTTAGCAACACCGGGGAGCTGTTTTTT.

In the case of this clonotype: Germline and junction disagree at one end, which may indicate a read error. V and J are TRBV7-2 and TRBJ2-3; 12 bases match TRBD1. This CDR3 spans 17 amino acids. Germline V gene sequence: CDR1 SGHTA, CDR2 FQGNSA. CDR3 in DNA: TGTGCGAGCAGCTTAGCGGGGACAGGGGGCCTCACAGATACGCAGTATTTT. It encodes CASSLAGTGGLTDTQYF. Together with reference TRBV7-2 and TRBJ2-3, the CDR3 gives the full variable domain: GAGVSQSPSNKVTEKGKDVELRCDPISGHTALYWYRQSLGQGLEFLIYFQGNSAPDKSGLPSDRFSAERTGGSVSTLTIQRTQQEDSAVYLCASSLAGTGGLTDTQYFGPGTRLTVL.

This clonotype was recorded a few times. This chain links TRBV4-3 with TRBJ1-3; 9 bases are shared with TRBD1. This CDR3 has 16 residues. The trim removed 0 bases at V and 4 bases at J, leaving 4 bases unmatched. Germline CDR1 is LGHNA and CDR2 is YSLEER. The DNA of the CDR3 is TGCGCCAGCAGCCAAGATACAGGGGGCACAGGAAACACCATATATTTT. It yields the protein CASSQDTGGTGNTIYF.